The clone carrying this T cell receptor (beta chain) was found a few times. This sample was taken from a study of response to subunit inactivated influenza vaccine. The germline V gene encodes CDR1 SGHTA and CDR2 FQGNSA. The V end was cut by 4 bases, the J end by 5 bases, with 9 bases between. The CDR3 runs 13 residues. TCRdb re-derived calls from the RT-PCR reads in MiXCR, one entry per CDR3 protein. The sample lists about 540,000 distinct CDR3 sequences, roughly 25% seen once, with around 2.8% in the top ten. These data are also associated with another study on T cells expressing NK-cell markers. This second report adds: Synthesis of TCR beta cDNA relied on 5'RACE template switching carrying UMIs. Dominant NKG2C+ clonotypes accounted for roughly 1.0-7.0% of CD8+ T cells in about six donors. Whether expanded NKG2C+ T cell clones recognized HCMV stayed uncertain.

The source was CD4+ T cells sorted from PBMCs, collected 11 to 12 days after vaccination. The receptor's source is a man aged 50-60 years who received an inactivated influenza vaccine. V usage is TRBV7-2 and J usage is TRBJ1-5; D call uncertain. CDR3 sequence: CASSYYGDQPQHF. The CDR3 DNA is TGTGCCAGCAGCTATTACGGGGATCAGCCCCAGCATTTT. Full variable domain (outside the CDR3, taken from reference TRBV7-2 and TRBJ1-5): GAGVSQSPSNKVTEKGKDVELRCDPISGHTALYWYRQSLGQGLEFLIYFQGNSAPDKSGLPSDRFSAERTGGSVSTLTIQRTQQEDSAVYLCASSYYGDQPQHFGDGTRLSIL.